The sample holds one count of the clone carrying this T cell receptor beta chain. This sample is part of a study of blood T cell repertoires in COVID-19. The protocol was immunoSEQ multiplex PCR, while the TCRdb copy is restricted to in-frame clones and leaves out a portion. This sample has 90,000 to 150,000 clones, with around 91% found just once. The length of the CDR3 is 14 residues. CDR1 and CDR2 (germline): SGHVS, FQNEAQ. V lost 4 bases and J 1 base, leaving 7 bases between the germline ends. Sequenced material: peripheral blood. The receptor was isolated from a man between 65 and 80 years old with active or convalescent COVID-19. The chain couples TRBV7-8 to TRBJ2-2, with unresolved D. Here the CDR3 reads CASSSDQNTGELFF. The CDR3 bases are TGTGCCAGCAGCTCAGATCAGAACACCGGGGAGCTGTTTTTT.